The next 26 T cell receptor beta chains were all read from a single sample in a study of response to subunit inactivated influenza vaccine. TCRdb re-analysed the RT-PCR reads in MiXCR, keeping a single row per CDR3 protein. The sample lists 600,000 to 700,000 distinct CDR3 sequences; 12% to 15% were seen once. The material was PBMCs from blood, obtained 14 days before vaccination. These receptors all stem from a man aged 45-65 years who received an inactivated influenza vaccine.

The chain employs TRBV7-2 and TRBJ2-4; 8 nucleotides line up with TRBD2. CDR3 length: 12 amino acids. The trim removed 1 base at V and 15 bases at J, leaving 5 bases unmatched. CDR1 SGHTA and CDR2 FQGNSA come from the germline V gene. As DNA, the CDR3 is TGTGCCAGCAGCTTAGGAGCGGGGGCGCGGTACTTC. Translation gives CASSLGAGARYF.

This clonotype was recorded many times. The chain has TRBV27 and TRBJ2-3, with a possible D match to TRBD1 (5 bases). V was trimmed by 2 bases and J by 2 bases, leaving 11 bases between them. CDR1 and CDR2 from the germline V gene are MNHEY and SMNVEV (reference sequence). This CDR3 is built from 15 residues. The CDR3 spells CASSLQGSFTDTQYF. The CDR3, as DNA: TGTGCCAGCAGTTTACAGGGAAGTTTCACAGATACGCAGTATTTT.

The rearrangement links TRBV24-1 to TRBJ2-3, with D tentatively TRBD1 (6 bases). Germline CDR1 reads KGHDR; CDR2 reads SFDVKD. The CDR3 loop spans 16 amino acids. V dropped 1 base and J dropped 5 bases, with 15 bases sitting between them. This CDR3 is CATSDLRAGAIDTQYF. The DNA for the CDR3 is TGTGCCACCAGTGATTTAAGGGCAGGGGCGATAGATACGCAGTATTTT.

The chain combines TRBV10-3 with TRBJ2-2, with 12 bases matching TRBD1. The CDR3 loop spans 18 amino acids. Germline V gene data show CDR1 as ENHRY and CDR2 as SYGVKD. The ends lost 3 bases at V and 6 bases at J; junction bases unmatched: 11. CDR3 bases: TGTGCCATCAGTGAAAACCGGGACAGGGGGCAAAAGTCCGGGGAGCTGTTTTTT. This sequence encodes CAISENRDRGQKSGELFF.

The CDR3: CASSLRPVGYTF. The CDR3 DNA reads TGTGCCAGCAGTTTACGCCCTGTTGGCTACACCTTC. The chain uses TRBV12-3 or TRBV12-4 and TRBJ1-2; D is unclear. This CDR3 is built from 12 residues. Trimming shortened V by 2 bases and J by 7 bases, and 8 bases separated the two germline ends.

A few counts support this clonotype. CDR3 residues: CASSLAGRDEYF. The CDR3 DNA reads TGCGCCAGCAGCTTGGCGGGTCGGGATGAATACTTC. The V and J genes are TRBV5-1 and TRBJ2-7; TRBD2 is a possible D gene (5 bases). V dropped 0 bases and J dropped 13 bases, with 14 bases sitting between them. The germline CDR1 and CDR2 sequences are SGHRS and YFSETQ. The CDR3 has 12 amino acids.

This clonotype was seen repeatedly, ten times or more. This chain links TRBV4-1 with TRBJ2-3; 13 bases fit TRBD2. The trim removed 3 bases at V and 3 bases at J, leaving 6 bases unmatched. This CDR3 contains 17 residues. The germline V gene encodes CDR1 MGHRA and CDR2 YSYEKL. In DNA, the CDR3 is TGCGCCAGCAGCCACCGACTAGCGGGGGGTAGAACAGATACGCAGTATTTT. This encodes CASSHRLAGGRTDTQYF.

Ten or more counts support this clonotype. This chain joins TRBV9 and TRBJ1-3; the D gene is possibly TRBD1 (6 bases). Germline CDR1 SGDLS, CDR2 YYNGEE. The CDR3 contains 14 residues. V lost 4 bases and J lost 4, with 12 bases in between. CDR3 region: CASSPQGSGNTIYF. The CDR3 DNA is TGTGCCAGCAGCCCACAGGGCTCCGGAAACACCATATATTTT.

This clonotype was seen more than once but under ten times. The V gene is TRBV3-1, the J gene TRBJ2-4; TRBD2 agrees at 8 bases. The CDR3 is 15 amino acids. Trimming removed 1 base from V and 3 bases from J; junction bases left unmatched: 2. From germline, CDR1 is LGHDT and CDR2 YNNKEL (reference sequence). CDR3 sequence: CASSQGLAGKNIQYF. The CDR3 coding sequence is TGTGCCAGCAGCCAAGGGCTAGCGGGCAAAAACATTCAGTACTTC.

This clonotype was recorded a few times. The V and J genes are TRBV27 and TRBJ2-6; D gene uncertain. The CDR3 runs to 15 residues. V was trimmed by 0 bases and J by 1 base, leaving 4 bases between them. Germline V CDR1 and CDR2: MNHEY, SMNVEV (reference sequence). The CDR3: CASSLSYSGANVLTF. Here the CDR3 DNA reads TGTGCCAGCAGTTTATCGTATTCTGGGGCCAACGTCCTGACTTTC.

This clonotype has at least ten counts. The V gene is TRBV12-3 or TRBV12-4, the J gene TRBJ1-1; D not resolved. The length of the CDR3 is 13 residues. The V end was cut by 3 bases, the J end by 1 base, with 6 bases between. The CDR3 is CASSFEENTEAFF. CDR3 sequence (DNA): TGTGCCAGCAGTTTTGAGGAGAACACTGAAGCTTTCTTT.

CDR3: CASSPGGGRSEQFF. CDR3 sequence (DNA): TGTGCCAGCAGCCCTGGTGGGGGGCGTAGTGAGCAGTTCTTC. The V gene is TRBV7-6, the J gene TRBJ2-1; D assignment may be TRBD1 or TRBD2 (6 bases each). The length of the CDR3 is 14 residues. Trimming cost V 5 bases and J 9 bases, with 17 bases left between them. The V gene's germline CDR1 is SGHVS and CDR2 FNYEAQ.

This clonotype was seen ten or more times. The gene calls are TRBV12-3 or TRBV12-4 and TRBJ2-1, with 14 bases identical to TRBD2. J was trimmed by 4 bases and V by 5 bases; bases with no gene match: 7. CDR3 length: 17 residues. This CDR3 reads CASSGGTSGGLYNEQFF. The CDR3 coding sequence is TGTGCCAGCAGTGGAGGGACTAGCGGGGGACTATACAATGAGCAGTTCTTC.

The chain has TRBV3-1 and TRBJ2-1, with TRBD2 matching over 11 bases. This CDR3 spans 17 amino acids. Germline V gene sequence: CDR1 LGHDT, CDR2 YNNKEL (reference sequence). V was clipped by 4 bases and J by 6 bases; unmatched bases: 11. The CDR3, as DNA: TGTGCCAGCAGCCCTGGGACTAGCGGTCAAGGAGGCAATGAGCAGTTCTTC. Encoded protein: CASSPGTSGQGGNEQFF.

This clonotype appeared many times. The gene calls are TRBV5-1 and TRBJ2-7; no reliable D call. Germline loops: CDR1 SGHRS, CDR2 YFSETQ. V was clipped by 4 bases and J by 3 bases, with 20 bases between them. The CDR3 sequence is 16 residues long. The CDR3 DNA follows: TGCGCCAGCAGCCTTGGATATGGACCCACCGGCTACGAGCAGTACTTC. Its translation: CASSLGYGPTGYEQYF. Using reference TRBV5-1 and TRBJ2-7 for the parts outside the CDR3, the full variable domain is KAGVTQTPRYLIKTRGQQVTLSCSPISGHRSVSWYQQTPGQGLQFLFEYFSETQRNKGNFPGRFSGRQFSNSRSEMNVSTLELGDSALYLCASSLGYGPTGYEQYFGPGTRLTVT.

A few counts support this clonotype. This chain links TRBV5-1 with TRBJ2-5; D is perhaps TRBD1 (5 bases). Germline-derived CDR1 and CDR2 are SGHRS and YFSETQ. The CDR3 consists of 14 residues. The V end lost 5 bases, the J end lost 2 bases, and 13 bases lay between the germline ends. Here the CDR3 reads CASSGHRTQETQYF. The CDR3 DNA reads as TGCGCCAGCAGTGGACACAGAACTCAAGAGACCCAGTACTTC.

The chain combines TRBV6-5 with TRBJ2-2, with TRBD2 matching 10 bases. CDR3 size: 16 residues. In germline, CDR1 is MNHEY, CDR2 SVGAGI. The junction had 11 bases not matched to a gene; V was cut back by 4 bases and J by 9 bases. CDR3 DNA: TGTGCCAGCAGTTGGGGTGGGCTAGCGGGGGCCTGGGAGCTGTTTTTT. Its translation: CASSWGGLAGAWELFF.

The V and J genes are TRBV7-6 and TRBJ2-7; 10 bases line up with TRBD1. V lost 5 bases to trimming and J lost 5 bases; unmatched junction nucleotides: 12. CDR1 and CDR2 from the germline V gene are SGHVS and FNYEAQ. The CDR3 covers 16 residues. The CDR3 sequence: CASSVLTGGVIDEQYF. The CDR3 DNA is TGTGCCAGCAGCGTCCTGACAGGGGGCGTCATCGACGAGCAGTACTTC.

This rearrangement joins TRBV7-9 to TRBJ2-5; no clear D. CDR3 length equals 13 residues. V lost 5 bases and J lost 4, with 11 bases in between. Germline loops: CDR1 SEHNR, CDR2 FQNEAQ (reference sequence). CDR3 nucleotide sequence: TGTGCCAGCAGCGAGACCGCGGCAGAGACCCAGTACTTC. Amino acids: CASSETAAETQYF.

This clonotype was detected a few times. This chain connects TRBV15 to TRBJ2-5; no clear D. Germline CDR1 and CDR2: LNHNV and YYDKDF (reference sequence). The CDR3 totals 16 residues. V lost 5 bases to trimming and J lost 2 bases, with 18 bases between them. The CDR3 DNA follows: TGTGCCACCAGCTTTCCATATCGGCGCTTACAAGAGACCCAGTACTTC. This codes for CATSFPYRRLQETQYF. Full variable domain (rest looked up from reference TRBV15 and TRBJ2-5): DAMVIQNPRYQVTQFGKPVTLSCSQTLNHNVMYWYQQKSSQAPKLLFHYYDKDFNNEADTPDNFQSRRPNTSFCFLDIRSPGLGDTAMYLCATSFPYRRLQETQYFGPGTRLLVL.

The gene calls are TRBV11-2 and TRBJ1-1; no clear D. The CDR3 runs 13 residues. The germline CDR1 and CDR2 sequences are SGHAT and FQNNGV. V lost 5 bases, J lost 4 bases, and 11 bases lay in between. DNA of the CDR3: TGTGCCAGCAGCACTACTGAAGTCACTGAAGCTTTCTTT. Translating it yields CASSTTEVTEAFF.

This chain links TRBV20-1 with TRBJ2-7, with D perhaps given as TRBD1 or TRBD2 (5 bases each). This CDR3 region has 15 residues. Trimming stripped 1 base from V and 7 bases from J, with 20 bases between. Germline CDR1 reads DFQATT; CDR2 reads SNEGSKA (reference sequence). In DNA form, the CDR3 reads TGCAGTGCTAGAGCGTCCCGGGGCGCCTCTTATGAGCAGTACTTC. Protein sequence: CSARASRGASYEQYF.

This clonotype was picked up a small number of times. The chain has TRBV5-1 and TRBJ1-1, with a possible D match to TRBD1 (6 bases). The CDR3 contains 13 residues. Trimming pared 4 bases from V and 8 bases from J, leaving 15 bases between. CDR1 and CDR2 from the germline V gene are SGHRS and YFSETQ. The CDR3 here is CASSKNRGREAFF. As DNA, the CDR3 is TGCGCCAGCAGCAAGAATCGGGGGCGCGAAGCTTTCTTT.

The chain recombines TRBV5-1 with TRBJ2-2, with a tentative D call TRBD1 (8 bases). CDR1 SGHRS and CDR2 YFSETQ come from the germline V gene. The CDR3 contains 16 residues. With 4 bases removed from V and 7 bases from J, the gap between germline ends came to 20 bases. CDR3: CASSLGGTGRNGELFF. The CDR3 nucleotides read TGCGCCAGCAGCCTGGGAGGGACAGGACGGAACGGGGAGCTGTTTTTT.

This clonotype was seen only a few times. CDR3 nucleotides: TGTGCCAGCAGTTCCCAGGAAATTCGACTAGCTGGGAAGGAGACCCAGTACTTC. Amino acids: CASSSQEIRLAGKETQYF. This chain uses TRBV6-5 with TRBJ2-5, with 7 positions matching TRBD2. The CDR3 consists of 18 residues. Losses at the gene ends were 4 bases for V and 5 bases for J; bases not matched to a gene: 19. CDR1 is MNHEY, CDR2 SVGAGI, per germline.

The genes are TRBV3-1 and TRBJ1-1; 8 bases are shared with TRBD1. The CDR3 is 15 amino acids. CDR1 is LGHDT and CDR2 is YNNKEL in the germline V gene (reference sequence). Trimming took 4 bases from V and 4 from J; bases not matched to a gene: 8. CDR3 amino acids: CASSPRGQGSTEAFF. The CDR3 bases are TGTGCCAGCAGCCCCCGAGGACAGGGAAGCACTGAAGCTTTCTTT.